These T cell receptor beta chains were read from a single sample in a study of T-cell memory formation after mild COVID-19. Each CDR3 protein is one row after TCRdb ran MiXCR on the 5' RACE reads. Of about 100,000 distinct CDR3 sequences detected, 15% to 20% appear once; the ten largest clones hold around 5.1%. The material sequenced was PBMCs or a T cell subset sorted from them (not recorded which). These receptors came from a man younger than 35 who had mild COVID-19 (a few samples of this study predate the infection). Cell type and time point are not known. Both conserved end residues are part of each CDR3. D genes are given only for firm matches. The size of a clone is reported for some rows only, either as once, few or many, or as a class for expanded clones.

V	size	D	length	J	CDR3	DNA
TRBV27	few	-	13	TRBJ2-3	CASSFGGTDTQYF	TGTGCCAGCAGTTTCGGGGGCACAGATACGCAGTATTTT
TRBV7-2	few	-	13	TRBJ2-7	CASSSRGQGEQYF	TGTGCCAGCAGCTCGAGGGGTCAGGGCGAGCAGTACTTC
TRBV28	few	-	15	TRBJ1-1	CASSPRGGANTEAFF	TGTGCCAGCAGCCCTCGAGGAGGGGCGAACACTGAAGCTTTCTTT
TRBV6-6	few	-	12	TRBJ1-1	CASSYTGTEAFF	TGTGCCAGCAGTTACACAGGTACTGAAGCTTTCTTT
TRBV24-1	-	TRBD1	13	TRBJ2-3	CATSTGATDTQYF	TGTGCCACCAGTACAGGGGCCACAGATACGCAGTATTTT
TRBV5-1	once	-	16	TRBJ1-4	CASSLGSLSTNEKLFF	TGCGCCAGCAGCTTGGGCAGTCTCTCAACTAATGAAAAACTGTTTTTT
TRBV7-3	-	TRBD2	13	TRBJ2-7	CASSLGGTYEQYF	TGTGCCAGCAGCTTGGGGGGGACCTACGAGCAGTACTTC
TRBV6-2/TRBV6-3	once	-	14	TRBJ2-2	CASRRDGNTGELFF	TGTGCCAGCAGACGAGACGGCAACACCGGGGAGCTGTTTTTT
TRBV3-1	few	-	15	TRBJ2-3	CASSPGAIGSDTQYF	TGTGCCAGCAGCCCGGGGGCCATCGGAAGTGATACGCAGTATTTT
TRBV7-9	-	TRBD1	15	TRBJ1-2	CASSSRTGEDYGYTF	TGTGCCAGCAGCTCACGGACAGGGGAGGACTATGGCTACACCTTC
TRBV12-3/TRBV12-4	-	-	12	TRBJ2-1	CASMWGLSEQFF	TGTGCCAGCATGTGGGGGCTAAGTGAGCAGTTCTTC
TRBV9	few	TRBD1	16	TRBJ2-7	CASSVGGQGGSYEQYF	TGTGCCAGCAGCGTAGGGGGACAGGGGGGCTCCTACGAGCAGTACTTC
TRBV7-9	-	-	14	TRBJ2-6	CASSSQGGGNVLTF	TGTGCCAGCAGTTCCCAGGGTGGTGGCAACGTCCTGACTTTC
TRBV5-1	few	-	14	TRBJ2-5	CASSLAGMGETQYF	TGCGCCAGCAGCTTGGCGGGGATGGGGGAGACCCAGTACTTC
TRBV7-9	-	-	12	TRBJ1-1	CASDLGSTEAFF	TGTGCCAGCGACCTAGGGAGCACTGAAGCTTTCTTT
TRBV11-2	few	-	12	TRBJ2-3	CASSLYLDTQYF	TGTGCCAGCAGCTTATATCTAGATACGCAGTATTTT
TRBV4-1	many	-	17	TRBJ1-5	CASSQAGWPVKDQPQHF	TGCGCCAGCAGCCAAGCGGGTTGGCCAGTAAAAGATCAGCCCCAGCATTTT
TRBV7-6	few	-	14	TRBJ2-2	CASSYRQIQGELFF	TGTGCCAGCAGCTACAGACAGATCCAGGGGGAGCTGTTTTTT